One sample yielded the 13 T cell receptor beta chains listed below, sequenced in a study of blood T cell repertoires in COVID-19 (dated by TCRdb to about 2020). Receptor amplification or capture employed the immunoSEQ multiplex PCR assay. The source is immuneACCESS, and TCRdb retained only in-frame sequences with V and J called. Part of the clones is not carried over; for the studies checked, unresolved V genes explain less than half of this, and the remainder is unexplained. The sample contains approximately 74,000 clones, roughly 90% of them found a single time. The top ten constitute less than 1.5% of the sample. Sequencing was carried out using peripheral blood. These receptors came from a woman aged 60-70 years with acute or convalescent COVID-19.

The chain links TRBV28 to TRBJ2-2; TRBD2 is a possible D gene (5 bases). V was cut by 3 bases and J by 4 bases, with 12 bases left in between. CDR1 is MDHEN and CDR2 is SYDVKM in the germline V gene. CDR3 length equals 15 residues. CDR3 nucleotide sequence: TGTGCCAGCAGTTTTTGGGAAGCGGTCACCGGGGAGCTGTTTTTT. Residues: CASSFWEAVTGELFF.

The chain combines TRBV9 with TRBJ1-4, with 12 bases aligning to TRBD1. The CDR3 consists of 17 residues. Germline V gene data show CDR1 as SGDLS and CDR2 as YYNGEE. V lost 4 bases to trimming and J lost 3 bases; unmatched junction nucleotides: 7. The CDR3 region is CASSPGTGGRSNEKLFF. CDR3 sequence (DNA): TGTGCCAGCAGCCCTGGGACAGGGGGCCGGTCTAATGAAAAACTGTTTTTT. The complete variable domain, with remaining parts taken from reference TRBV9 and TRBJ1-4, reads DSGVTQTPKHLITATGQRVTLRCSPRSGDLSVYWYQQSLDQGLQFLIQYYNGEERAKGNILERFSAQQFPDLHSELNLSSLELGDSALYFCASSPGTGGRSNEKLFFGSGTQLSVL.

The V and J genes are TRBV28 and TRBJ1-2; maybe TRBD1 (5 bases). V was clipped by 3 bases and J by 3 bases, with 8 bases between them. There are 13 residues in the CDR3. Germline assignment: CDR1 MDHEN and CDR2 SYDVKM. CDR3 nucleotides: TGTGCCAGCAGTTTCCCAGGGTACTATGGCTACACCTTC. This sequence encodes CASSFPGYYGYTF.

The genes are TRBV12-5 and TRBJ2-2; 7 bases are shared with TRBD1. This CDR3 has 20 amino acids. V trimming: 0 bases; J trimming: 2 bases; junction bases outside the gene matches: 15. Germline V lookup: CDR1 LGHNT, CDR2 FRNRAP. CDR3 sequence reads: CASGLVPVGLYRGNTGELFF. The DNA of the CDR3 is TGTGCTAGTGGTTTGGTACCAGTAGGATTATACAGGGGAAACACCGGGGAGCTGTTTTTT.

The genes are TRBV10-3 and TRBJ1-2; 11 bases align to TRBD1. Germline V gene sequence: CDR1 ENHRY, CDR2 SYGVKD. This CDR3 has 12 amino acids. V dropped 2 bases and J dropped 12; count of bases not matched to a gene: 2. The CDR3 coding sequence is TGTGCCATCAGTGAGGGACAGGGGGCCCACACCTTC. Its translation: CAISEGQGAHTF.

The chain has TRBV7-3 and TRBJ2-1, with 8 bases identical to TRBD2. Germline V CDR1 and CDR2: SGHTA, FQGTGA. With V trimmed by 3 bases and J by 4 bases, 5 bases remained unmatched. The CDR3 sequence is 15 residues long. CDR3 nucleotide sequence: TGTGCCAGCAGCTTCAGTCTAGCGGGTTACAATGAGCAGTTCTTC. It yields the protein CASSFSLAGYNEQFF.

The chain combines TRBV7-2 with TRBJ2-2; 8 positions match TRBD2. Trimming at V came to 2 bases and at J to 4 bases, leaving 6 bases not matched to a gene. CDR3 length: 16 amino acids. CDR1 is SGHTA, CDR2 FQGNSA, per germline. The CDR3 region has the DNA TGTGCCAGCAGCTTATGGCGGGAGGACGTCACCGGGGAGCTGTTTTTT. It translates to CASSLWREDVTGELFF.

CDR3 sequence (DNA): TGTGCCAGCAGCAGACAGGGGGGCAATCAGCCCCAGCATTTT. Protein sequence: CASSRQGGNQPQHF. This sequence joins TRBV6-5 and TRBJ1-5; 9 nucleotides line up with TRBD1. The V gene's germline CDR1 is MNHEY and CDR2 SVGAGI. This CDR3 has 14 residues. J gave up 2 bases and V 6 bases, and 2 bases lay outside the gene matches.

The chain combines TRBV5-6 with TRBJ2-7; a possible D gene is TRBD1 (6 bases). This CDR3 has 14 amino acids. Looked up from germline, CDR1 is SGHDT and CDR2 is YYEEEE. The CDR3 nucleotides are TGTGCCAGCAGTTCCTGGGGGCCCTCCGACGAGCAGTACGTC. This translates into CASSSWGPSDEQYV.

This chain joins TRBV6-5 and TRBJ1-6; perhaps TRBD1 as D (5 bases). CDR1 is MNHEY, CDR2 SVGAGI, per germline. Trimming cost V 8 bases and J 9 bases, with 17 bases left between them. This CDR3 has 14 residues. The CDR3 is CASRVQGGGSPLHF. The CDR3 DNA sequence: TGTGCCAGCCGAGTTCAGGGAGGAGGTTCACCCCTCCACTTT.

J is TRBJ2-1 and V is TRBV6-2 or TRBV6-3; 9 nucleotides align to TRBD2. Per germline, CDR1 MNHEY and CDR2 SVGEGT. This CDR3 is 16 amino acids long. Trimming took 1 base from V and 4 from J; bases not matched to a gene: 5. The CDR3 region is CASSYWAGGLYNEQFF. CDR3 in DNA: TGTGCCAGCAGTTACTGGGCGGGAGGGCTATACAATGAGCAGTTCTTC.

The chain employs TRBV2 and TRBJ2-3; 7 bases map to TRBD1. This CDR3 has 13 residues. Germline CDR1 and CDR2: SNHLY and FYNNEI. V lost 7 bases to trimming and J lost 6 bases; unmatched junction nucleotides: 7. CDR3 sequence reads: CASTGGSGDTQYF. The CDR3 bases are TGTGCCAGCACAGGGGGATCCGGGGATACGCAGTATTTT.

This clone was seen just once. The rearrangement links TRBV7-2 to TRBJ2-5; D possibly corresponds to TRBD2 (6 bases). The CDR3 sequence is 14 residues long. Germline assignment: CDR1 SGHTA and CDR2 FQGNSA. V was cut by 5 bases and J by 7 bases, with 17 bases left in between. The CDR3 bases are TGTGCCAGCAGCGCACCCGGGGGAGGCTTGACCCAGTACTTC. Amino acid sequence: CASSAPGGGLTQYF. Full variable domain (outside the CDR3, taken from reference TRBV7-2 and TRBJ2-5): GAGVSQSPSNKVTEKGKDVELRCDPISGHTALYWYRQSLGQGLEFLIYFQGNSAPDKSGLPSDRFSAERTGGSVSTLTIQRTQQEDSAVYLCASSAPGGGLTQYFGPGTRLLVL.